The 5 T cell receptor beta chains listed next were all sequenced from one sample in a study of technical replicates of blood from several donors. Clones were read by immunoSEQ multiplex PCR, and TCRdb kept only the in-frame ones, dropping some. In the table there are 91,000 or so clones, 95% of which are singletons. The sequencing input was T cells isolated from PBMCs. The receptors derive from a human donor in good health.

The chain recombines TRBV18 with TRBJ2-7; a possible D gene is TRBD2 (6 bases). The V end lost 4 bases, the J end lost 4 bases, and 11 bases lay between the germline ends. Germline V lookup: CDR1 KGHSH, CDR2 LQKENI. The CDR3 runs to 13 residues. The chain's CDR3 is CASSRNGGYEQYF. In DNA, the CDR3 is TGTGCCAGCTCACGAAACGGGGGATACGAGCAGTACTTC.

This clone was found a few times. This chain uses TRBV4-1 with TRBJ1-4, with TRBD1 identical over 7 bases. Germline-derived CDR1 and CDR2 are MGHRA and YSYEKL. The CDR3 is 17 residues long. The junction had 17 bases not matched to a gene; V was cut back by 5 bases and J by 8 bases. The DNA of the CDR3 is TGCGCCAGCAGCGATACAGGGGCCCGGGACGCAAAGGAAAAACTGTTTTTT. The encoded protein is CASSDTGARDAKEKLFF.

The chain carries TRBV6-1 and TRBJ2-7; 10 positions agree with TRBD2. The ends lost 2 bases at V and 2 bases at J; junction bases unmatched: 15. The CDR3 totals 19 residues. CDR1 is MNHNS and CDR2 is SASEGT in the germline V gene. In DNA form, the CDR3 reads TGTGCCAGCAGTGAATTGGAATTAACAGCGGGGGGGCCCACCTACGAGCAGTACTTC. The encoded protein is CASSELELTAGGPTYEQYF.

This sequence joins TRBV2 and TRBJ1-1, with TRBD1 matching 7 bases. This CDR3 has 15 amino acids. Germline loops: CDR1 SNHLY, CDR2 FYNNEI. V shed 6 bases, J shed 5 bases, and the junction held 12 bases outside the gene matches. The CDR3 sequence: CASRIDRDAWTEAFF. Here the CDR3 DNA reads TGTGCCAGCAGAATCGACAGGGATGCATGGACTGAAGCTTTCTTT. Filled out from reference TRBV2 and TRBJ1-1, the complete variable domain reads EPEVTQTPSHQVTQMGQEVILRCVPISNHLYFYWYRQILGQKVEFLVSFYNNEISEKSEIFDDQFSVERPDGSNFTLKIRSTKLEDSAMYFCASRIDRDAWTEAFFGQGTRLTVV.

V and J are TRBV19 and TRBJ1-2; 7 positions agree with TRBD1. Looked up from germline, CDR1 is LNHDA and CDR2 is SQIVND (reference sequence). The J segment lost 4 bases and the V segment lost 4 bases, leaving 0 bases of the junction unmatched. The CDR3 covers 12 residues. CDR3 residues: CASSRDSYGYTF. The DNA for the CDR3 is TGTGCCAGTAGTAGGGACAGCTATGGCTACACCTTC.